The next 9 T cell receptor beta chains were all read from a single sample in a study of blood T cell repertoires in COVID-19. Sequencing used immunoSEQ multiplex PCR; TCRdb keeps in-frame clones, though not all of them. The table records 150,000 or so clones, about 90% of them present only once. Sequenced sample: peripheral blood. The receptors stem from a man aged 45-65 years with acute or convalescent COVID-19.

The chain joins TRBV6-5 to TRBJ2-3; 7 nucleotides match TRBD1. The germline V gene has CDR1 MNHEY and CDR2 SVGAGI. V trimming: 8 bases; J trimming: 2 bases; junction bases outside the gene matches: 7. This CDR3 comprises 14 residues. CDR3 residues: CASGRQGLTDTQYF. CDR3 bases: TGTGCCAGCGGACGACAGGGCCTCACAGATACGCAGTATTTT.

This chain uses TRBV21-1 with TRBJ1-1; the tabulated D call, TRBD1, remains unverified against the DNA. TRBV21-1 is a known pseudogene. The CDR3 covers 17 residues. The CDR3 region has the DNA TGTGCCAGCAGCAAAGTCAGACAGGGGCCCGCGAACACTGAAGCTTTCTTT. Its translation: CASSKVRQGPANTEAFF.

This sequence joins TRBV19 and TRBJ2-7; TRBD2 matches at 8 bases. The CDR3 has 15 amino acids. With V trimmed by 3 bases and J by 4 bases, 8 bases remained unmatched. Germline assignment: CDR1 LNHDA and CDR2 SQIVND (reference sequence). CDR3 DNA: TGTGCCAGTAGTATCACGGGAGGGCCGAGATACGAGCAGTACTTC. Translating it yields CASSITGGPRYEQYF.

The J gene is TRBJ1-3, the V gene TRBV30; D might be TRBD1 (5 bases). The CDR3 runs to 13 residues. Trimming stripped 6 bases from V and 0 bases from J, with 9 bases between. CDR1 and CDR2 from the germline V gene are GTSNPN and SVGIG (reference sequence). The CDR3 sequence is CACRQFSGNTIYF. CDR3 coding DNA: TGTGCCTGTCGACAGTTCTCTGGAAACACCATATATTTT.

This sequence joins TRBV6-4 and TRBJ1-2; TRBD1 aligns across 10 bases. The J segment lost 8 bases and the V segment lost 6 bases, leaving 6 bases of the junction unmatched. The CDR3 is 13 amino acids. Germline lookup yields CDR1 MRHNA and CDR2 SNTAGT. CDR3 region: CASSRQGARGYTF. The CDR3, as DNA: TGTGCCAGCAGCAGACAGGGGGCCCGAGGCTACACCTTC.

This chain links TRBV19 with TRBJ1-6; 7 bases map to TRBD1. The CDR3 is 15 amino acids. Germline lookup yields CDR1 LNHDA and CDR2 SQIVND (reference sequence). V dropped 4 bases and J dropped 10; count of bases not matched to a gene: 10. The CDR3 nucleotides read TGTGCCAGTAGTAATAACAGGGGTCCCGGATCACCCCTCCACTTT. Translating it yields CASSNNRGPGSPLHF.

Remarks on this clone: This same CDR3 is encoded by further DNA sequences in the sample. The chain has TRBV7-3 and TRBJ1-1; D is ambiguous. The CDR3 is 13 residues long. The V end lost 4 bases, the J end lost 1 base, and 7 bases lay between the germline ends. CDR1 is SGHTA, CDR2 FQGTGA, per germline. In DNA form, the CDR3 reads TGTGCCAGCAGCTCGGGTGGGAACACTGAAGCTTTCTTT. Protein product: CASSSGGNTEAFF.

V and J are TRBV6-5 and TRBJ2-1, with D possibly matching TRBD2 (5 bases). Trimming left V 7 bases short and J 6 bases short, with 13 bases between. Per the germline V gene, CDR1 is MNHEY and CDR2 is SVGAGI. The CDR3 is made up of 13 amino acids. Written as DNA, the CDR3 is TGTGCCAGCACGTCTAGCAGTGGCAATGAGCAGTTCTTC. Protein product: CASTSSSGNEQFF.

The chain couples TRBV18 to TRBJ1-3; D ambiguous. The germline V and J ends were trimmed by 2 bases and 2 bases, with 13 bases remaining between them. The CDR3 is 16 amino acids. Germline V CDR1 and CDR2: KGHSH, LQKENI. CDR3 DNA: TGTGCCAGCTCACCATCGCCTACAGTGACTGGAAACACCATATATTTT. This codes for CASSPSPTVTGNTIYF.